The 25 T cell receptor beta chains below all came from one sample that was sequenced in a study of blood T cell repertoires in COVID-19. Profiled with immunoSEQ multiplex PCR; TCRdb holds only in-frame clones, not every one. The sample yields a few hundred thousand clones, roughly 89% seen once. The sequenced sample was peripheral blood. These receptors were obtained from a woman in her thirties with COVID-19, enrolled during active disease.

CDR3 nucleotide sequence: TGCGCCAGCAGCCCGAGGACTAGCCGTACCGGGGAGCTGTTTTTT. It encodes CASSPRTSRTGELFF. V is TRBV5-1 and J is TRBJ2-2; 8 bases align to TRBD2. The germline V gene encodes CDR1 SGHRS and CDR2 YFSETQ. The CDR3 is 15 residues long. Germline trimming cut 4 bases from V and 5 bases from J; bases unmatched to any gene: 7.

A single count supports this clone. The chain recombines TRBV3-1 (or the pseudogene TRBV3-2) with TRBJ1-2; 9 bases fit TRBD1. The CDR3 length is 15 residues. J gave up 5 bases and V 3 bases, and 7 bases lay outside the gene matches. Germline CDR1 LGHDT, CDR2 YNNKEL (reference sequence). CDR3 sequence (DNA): TGTGCCAGCAGCCATGGGGACAGGGACACTTATGGCTACACCTTC. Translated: CASSHGDRDTYGYTF.

The CDR3 sequence is CASRLLKVTEAFF. CDR3 nucleotide sequence: TGTGCCAGCAGACTACTGAAGGTCACTGAAGCTTTCTTT. The chain couples TRBV6-5 to TRBJ1-1, with D hard to call. V lost 6 bases, J lost 4 bases, and 12 bases lay in between. This CDR3 spans 13 amino acids. Germline V gives CDR1 MNHEY, CDR2 SVGAGI.

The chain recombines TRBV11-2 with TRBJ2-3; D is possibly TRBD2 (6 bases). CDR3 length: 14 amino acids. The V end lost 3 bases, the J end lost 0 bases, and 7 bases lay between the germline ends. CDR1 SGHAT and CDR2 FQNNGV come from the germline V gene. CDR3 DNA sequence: TGTGCCAGCAGCTTCCGGGGGAGCACAGATACGCAGTATTTT. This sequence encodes CASSFRGSTDTQYF.

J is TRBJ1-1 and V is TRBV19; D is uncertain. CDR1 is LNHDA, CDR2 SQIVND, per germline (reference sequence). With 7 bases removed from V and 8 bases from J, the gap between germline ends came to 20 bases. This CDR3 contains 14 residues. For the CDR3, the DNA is TGTGCCAGTACCGATACCGGACTTGAGAGAGAAGCTTTCTTT. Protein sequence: CASTDTGLEREAFF.

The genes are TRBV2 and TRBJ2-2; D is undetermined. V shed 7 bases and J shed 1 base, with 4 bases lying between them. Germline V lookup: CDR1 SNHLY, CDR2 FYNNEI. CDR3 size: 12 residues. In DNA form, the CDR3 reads TGTGCCAGCACCGGGAACACCGGGGAGCTGTTTTTT. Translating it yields CASTGNTGELFF.

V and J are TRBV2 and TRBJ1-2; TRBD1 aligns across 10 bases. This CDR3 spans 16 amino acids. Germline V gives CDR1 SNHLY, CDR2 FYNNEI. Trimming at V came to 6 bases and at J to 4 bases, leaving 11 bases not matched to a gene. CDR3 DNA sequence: TGTGCCAGCAGCGGATCCGGGACAGGGGCCAGCTATGGCTACACCTTC. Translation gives CASSGSGTGASYGYTF.

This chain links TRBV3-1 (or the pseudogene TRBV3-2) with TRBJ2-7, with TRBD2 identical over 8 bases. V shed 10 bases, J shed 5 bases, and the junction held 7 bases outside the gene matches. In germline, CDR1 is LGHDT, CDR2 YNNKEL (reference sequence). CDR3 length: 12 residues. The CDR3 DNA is TGTGCCACCAGGGGACTAGAGAACGAGCAGTACTTC. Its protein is CATRGLENEQYF.

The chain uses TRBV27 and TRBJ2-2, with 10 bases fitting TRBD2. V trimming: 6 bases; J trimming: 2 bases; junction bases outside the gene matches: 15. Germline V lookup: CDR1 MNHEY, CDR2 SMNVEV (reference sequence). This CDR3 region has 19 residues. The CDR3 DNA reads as TGTGCCAGCAGCCCACGGCACGTCCTAGCGGGGGCCAACACCGGGGAGCTGTTTTTT. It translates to CASSPRHVLAGANTGELFF.

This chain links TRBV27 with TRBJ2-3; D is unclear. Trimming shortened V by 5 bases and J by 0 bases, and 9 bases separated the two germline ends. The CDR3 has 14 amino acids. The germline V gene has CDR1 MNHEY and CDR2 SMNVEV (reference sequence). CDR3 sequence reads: CASSIMTSTDTQYF. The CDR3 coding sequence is TGTGCCAGCAGTATAATGACTAGCACAGATACGCAGTATTTT.

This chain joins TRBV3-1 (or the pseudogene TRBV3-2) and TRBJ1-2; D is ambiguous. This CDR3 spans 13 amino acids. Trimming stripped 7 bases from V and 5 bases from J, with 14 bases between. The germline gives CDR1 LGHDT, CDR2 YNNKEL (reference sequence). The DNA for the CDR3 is TGTGCCAGCACCCTCCGGGGAGAATATGGCTACACCTTC. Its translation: CASTLRGEYGYTF.

The CDR3 reads CASSWRRQGDYGYTF. CDR3 bases: TGTGCCAGCAGCTGGAGGAGACAGGGGGACTATGGCTACACCTTC. The genes are TRBV5-4 and TRBJ1-2, with 9 bases identical to TRBD1. The CDR3 is made up of 15 amino acids. Unmatched junction bases numbered 6, after V lost 3 bases and J lost 3 bases. Germline V gives CDR1 SGHNT, CDR2 YYREEE (reference sequence).

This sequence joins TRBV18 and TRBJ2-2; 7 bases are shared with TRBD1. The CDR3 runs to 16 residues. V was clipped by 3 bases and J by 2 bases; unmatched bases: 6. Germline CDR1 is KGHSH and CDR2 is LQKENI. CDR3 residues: CASSPRQGTNTGELFF. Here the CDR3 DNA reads TGTGCCAGCTCACCCCGACAGGGAACCAACACCGGGGAGCTGTTTTTT.

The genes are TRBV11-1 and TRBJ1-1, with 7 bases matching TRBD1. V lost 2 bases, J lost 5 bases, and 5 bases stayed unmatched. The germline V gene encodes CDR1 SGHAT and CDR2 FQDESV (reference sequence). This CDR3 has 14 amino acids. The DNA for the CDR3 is TGTGCCAGCAGCTTACAGGGGGGCGAGACTGAAGCTTTCTTT. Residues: CASSLQGGETEAFF.

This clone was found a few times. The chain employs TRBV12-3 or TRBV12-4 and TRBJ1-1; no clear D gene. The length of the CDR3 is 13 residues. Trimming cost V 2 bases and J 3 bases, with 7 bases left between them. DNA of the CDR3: TGTGCCAGCAGTTTAAAGAGGGACACTGAAGCTTTCTTT. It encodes CASSLKRDTEAFF.

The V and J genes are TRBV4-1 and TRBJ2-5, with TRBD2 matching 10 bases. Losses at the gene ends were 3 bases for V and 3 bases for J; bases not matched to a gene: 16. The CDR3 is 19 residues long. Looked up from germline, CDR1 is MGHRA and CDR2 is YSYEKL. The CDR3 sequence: CASSHSTLGLAGAKETQYF. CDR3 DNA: TGCGCCAGCAGCCATTCAACCCTGGGGCTAGCGGGGGCCAAAGAGACCCAGTACTTC.

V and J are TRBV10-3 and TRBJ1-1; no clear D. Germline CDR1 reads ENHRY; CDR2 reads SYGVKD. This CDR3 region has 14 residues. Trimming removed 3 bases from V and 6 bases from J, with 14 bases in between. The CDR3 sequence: CAISELVGVPEAFF. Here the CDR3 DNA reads TGTGCCATCAGTGAACTTGTCGGGGTGCCTGAAGCTTTCTTT.

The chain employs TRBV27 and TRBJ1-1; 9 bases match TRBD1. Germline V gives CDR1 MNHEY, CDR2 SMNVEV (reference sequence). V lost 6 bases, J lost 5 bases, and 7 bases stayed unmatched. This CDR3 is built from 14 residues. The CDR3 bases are TGTGCCAGCAGGGCCGGGACAGGGTGGACTGAAGCTTTCTTT. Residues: CASRAGTGWTEAFF.

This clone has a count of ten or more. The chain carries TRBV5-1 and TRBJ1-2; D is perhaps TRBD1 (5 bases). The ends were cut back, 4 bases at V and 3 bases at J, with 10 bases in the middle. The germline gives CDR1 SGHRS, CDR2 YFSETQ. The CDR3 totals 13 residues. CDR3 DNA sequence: TGCGCCAGCAGCCCTGACAGTTACTATGGCTACACCTTC. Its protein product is CASSPDSYYGYTF.

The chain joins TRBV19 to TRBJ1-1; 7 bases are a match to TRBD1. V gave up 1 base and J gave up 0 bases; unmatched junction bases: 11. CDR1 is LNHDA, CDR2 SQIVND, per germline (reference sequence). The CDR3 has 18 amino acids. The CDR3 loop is CASSIGRGSGYMNTEAFF. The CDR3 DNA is TGTGCCAGTAGTATAGGCAGGGGGTCTGGCTATATGAACACTGAAGCTTTCTTT.

The chain's CDR3 is CASSTLAGPYNEQFF. The DNA of the CDR3 is TGTGCCAGTAGCACTCTAGCGGGGCCCTACAATGAGCAGTTCTTC. The genes are TRBV19 and TRBJ2-1; 9 bases fit TRBD2. The V gene end was trimmed by 6 bases and the J gene end by 2 bases; junction bases not matched to a gene: 5. CDR3 length: 15 amino acids. Germline V gives CDR1 LNHDA, CDR2 SQIVND (reference sequence).

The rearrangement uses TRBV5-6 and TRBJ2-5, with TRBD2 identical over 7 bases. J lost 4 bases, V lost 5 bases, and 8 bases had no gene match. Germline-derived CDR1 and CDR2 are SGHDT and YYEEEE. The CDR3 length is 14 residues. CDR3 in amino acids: CASSRAGVLETQYF. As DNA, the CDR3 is TGTGCCAGCAGTCGGGCGGGGGTACTAGAGACCCAGTACTTC.

In DNA form, the CDR3 reads TGTGCCAGCAGCCCGATGAGCGTACTAGGCACAGATACGCAGTATTTT. Translated: CASSPMSVLGTDTQYF. The chain recombines TRBV7-2 with TRBJ2-3; possibly TRBD2 for D (5 bases). Germline lookup yields CDR1 SGHTA and CDR2 FQGNSA. This CDR3 is 16 amino acids long. V shed 5 bases and J shed 1 base, with 16 bases lying between them.

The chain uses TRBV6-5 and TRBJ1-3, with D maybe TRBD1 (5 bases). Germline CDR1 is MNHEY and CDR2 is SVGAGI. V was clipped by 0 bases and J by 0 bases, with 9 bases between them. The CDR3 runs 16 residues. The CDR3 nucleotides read TGTGCCAGCAGTTACTCGAAGACAGTCTCTGGAAACACCATATATTTT. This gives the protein CASSYSKTVSGNTIYF.

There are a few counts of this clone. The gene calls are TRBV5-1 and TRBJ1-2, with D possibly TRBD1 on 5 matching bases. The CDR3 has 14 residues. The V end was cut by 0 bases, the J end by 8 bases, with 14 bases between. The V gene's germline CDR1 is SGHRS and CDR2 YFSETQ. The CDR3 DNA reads TGCGCCAGCAGCTTGGAGGGGCCCGCCGGGGGCTACACCTTC. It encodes CASSLEGPAGGYTF.